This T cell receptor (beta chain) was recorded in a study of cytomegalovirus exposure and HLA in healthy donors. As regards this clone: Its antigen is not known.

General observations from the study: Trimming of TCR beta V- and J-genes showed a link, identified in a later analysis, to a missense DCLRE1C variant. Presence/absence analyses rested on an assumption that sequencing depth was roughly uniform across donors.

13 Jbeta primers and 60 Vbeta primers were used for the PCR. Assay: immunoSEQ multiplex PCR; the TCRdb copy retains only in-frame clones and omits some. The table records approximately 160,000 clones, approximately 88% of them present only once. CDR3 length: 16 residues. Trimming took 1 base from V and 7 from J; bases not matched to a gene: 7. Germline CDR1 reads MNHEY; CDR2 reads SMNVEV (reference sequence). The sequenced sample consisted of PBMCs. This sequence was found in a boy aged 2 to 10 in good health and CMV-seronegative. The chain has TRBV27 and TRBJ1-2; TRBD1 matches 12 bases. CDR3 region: CASSLFPGQGAGGYTF. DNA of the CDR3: TGTGCCAGCAGTTTATTTCCGGGACAGGGGGCGGGTGGCTACACCTTC.